These 17 T cell receptor beta chains were all obtained from the same sample, sequenced in a study of cytomegalovirus exposure and HLA in healthy donors. PCR involved 60 Vbeta and 13 Jbeta primers. The protocol was immunoSEQ multiplex PCR, while the TCRdb copy is restricted to in-frame clones and leaves out a portion. Here the sample spans under 150,000 clones, over 75% being singletons. The sequencing input was PBMCs. The source is a woman in her 40s in good health and CMV-seropositive.

The rearrangement uses TRBV5-4 and TRBJ2-5, with 8 bases aligning to TRBD2. After removal of 0 bases from V and 1 base from J, the junction contained 8 bases not matched to a gene. CDR3 length equals 17 residues. Germline CDR1 and CDR2: SGHNT and YYREEE (reference sequence). The CDR3: CASSLAAVAGIQETQYF. CDR3 DNA sequence: TGTGCCAGCAGCTTGGCCGCGGTAGCGGGGATCCAAGAGACCCAGTACTTC.

This CDR3 reads CASSRDRVETQYF. The CDR3 DNA is TGTGCCAGCAGTCGGGACAGGGTAGAGACCCAGTACTTC. J is TRBJ2-5 and V is TRBV6-5, with TRBD1 matching 9 bases. J lost 4 bases, V lost 5 bases, and 2 bases had no gene match. The CDR3 covers 13 residues. Germline CDR1 reads MNHEY; CDR2 reads SVGAGI.

The V and J genes are TRBV7-8 and TRBJ1-1; TRBD1 matches at 9 bases. V dropped 5 bases and J dropped 1; count of bases not matched to a gene: 2. The CDR3 has 14 amino acids. Germline lookup yields CDR1 SGHVS and CDR2 FQNEAQ. The CDR3 region is CASSTGQGNTEAFF. CDR3 nucleotide sequence: TGTGCCAGCAGCACGGGACAGGGGAACACTGAAGCTTTCTTT.

The genes are TRBV27 and TRBJ2-7; 11 bases fit TRBD1. V lost 6 bases, J lost 3 bases, and 10 bases stayed unmatched. The CDR3 loop spans 16 amino acids. Germline CDR1 MNHEY, CDR2 SMNVEV (reference sequence). CDR3 DNA: TGTGCCAGCAGGACATTACTGGGACAGGGGGTCTACGAGCAGTACTTC. As protein: CASRTLLGQGVYEQYF.

The rearrangement joins TRBV11-2 to TRBJ2-3; unclear D gene. The germline V gene has CDR1 SGHAT and CDR2 FQNNGV. This CDR3 contains 12 residues. Trimming pared 4 bases from V and 5 bases from J, leaving 7 bases between. The CDR3 nucleotides read TGTGCCAGCAGCTCAGACGTAGATACGCAGTATTTT. This sequence encodes CASSSDVDTQYF.

This chain links TRBV6-5 with TRBJ2-1; maybe TRBD2 (7 bases). V shed 2 bases and J shed 2 bases, with 13 bases lying between them. The germline V gene has CDR1 MNHEY and CDR2 SVGAGI. This CDR3 is built from 16 residues. CDR3 protein: CASSYGTGTTYNEQFF. The CDR3 DNA reads TGTGCCAGCAGTTACGGCACAGGGACTACCTACAATGAGCAGTTCTTC.

The rearrangement links TRBV5-1 to TRBJ2-5, with 10 nucleotides matching TRBD2. TRBJ2-7 matches the DNA end more closely, so the J call is doubtful. The CDR3 covers 14 residues. Germline V gives CDR1 SGHRS, CDR2 YFSETQ. The DNA for the CDR3 is TGCGCCAGTAGCGGGGGGATTAGCTCCTACGAGCAGTACTTC. It yields the protein CASSGGISSYEQYF.

This chain uses TRBV27 with TRBJ2-7; D may be TRBD1 (5 bases). CDR1 and CDR2 (germline): MNHEY, SMNVEV (reference sequence). The length of the CDR3 is 16 residues. The ends were cut back, 3 bases at V and 3 bases at J, with 18 bases in the middle. CDR3 sequence reads: CASSFTLDMGIYEQYF. The CDR3 DNA is TGTGCCAGCAGTTTCACCCTGGACATGGGTATCTACGAGCAGTACTTC.

Concerning this clone itself: Germline is not matched at one junction end, which may reflect a read error. The chain carries TRBV4-2 and TRBJ2-7; 14 bases match TRBD2. CDR1 LGHNA and CDR2 YNFKEQ come from the germline V gene. The CDR3 consists of 14 residues. CDR3: CAGSGLAGGVEQYF. CDR3 DNA sequence: TGTGCCGGCAGCGGACTAGCGGGGGGAGTAGAGCAGTACTTC.

The chain has TRBV2 and TRBJ2-7; tentatively, D is TRBD2 (5 bases). The CDR3 loop spans 14 amino acids. Trimming stripped 8 bases from V and 0 bases from J, with 14 bases between. The V gene's germline CDR1 is SNHLY and CDR2 FYNNEI. The CDR3 DNA follows: TGTGCCAGCTCCACCGTAGGGAGCTCCTACGAGCAGTACTTC. Its protein product is CASSTVGSSYEQYF.

The rearrangement links TRBV28 to TRBJ2-7; D is perhaps TRBD2 (6 bases). The V end lost 5 bases, the J end lost 2 bases, and 16 bases lay between the germline ends. The CDR3 has 15 residues. Germline V lookup: CDR1 MDHEN, CDR2 SYDVKM. DNA of the CDR3: TGTGCCAGCAGTGGTAGCGGTCAGGGCCCCTACGAGCAGTACTTC. Translated: CASSGSGQGPYEQYF.

In nucleotides, the CDR3 is TGTGCCAGCAGCCAGAACAGGGGCTATGGCTACACCTTC. It translates to CASSQNRGYGYTF. The gene calls are TRBV11-1 and TRBJ1-2; 7 nucleotides line up with TRBD1. The CDR3 runs to 13 residues. Trimming cost V 5 bases and J 4 bases; bases outside gene matches: 4. The V gene's germline CDR1 is SGHAT and CDR2 FQDESV (reference sequence).

This rearrangement joins TRBV7-3 to TRBJ2-3; 13 nucleotides line up with TRBD2. The V gene end was trimmed by 2 bases and the J gene end by 4 bases; junction bases not matched to a gene: 3. Germline V gene data show CDR1 as SGHTA and CDR2 as FQGTGA. The CDR3 runs 16 residues. The CDR3 coding sequence is TGTGCCAGCAGCTTAGAACTAGCGGGAGGGCCAGATACGCAGTATTTT. It is translated as CASSLELAGGPDTQYF.

A few counts support this clone. V and J are TRBV18 and TRBJ1-1; D possibly corresponds to TRBD1 (5 bases). CDR1 and CDR2 from the germline V gene are KGHSH and LQKENI. The CDR3 length is 15 residues. Trimming took 3 bases from V and 4 from J, leaving 15 bases between them. CDR3 residues: CASSPREAGGTEAFF. DNA for the CDR3: TGTGCCAGCTCACCCAGGGAGGCAGGAGGCACTGAAGCTTTCTTT.

The rearrangement links TRBV1 to TRBJ1-5. TRBV1 counts as a pseudogene. This CDR3 comprises 16 residues. The CDR3 nucleotides are TGCACCAGCAGCCAAGATGGGAGGGGCGCGAAACAGCCCCAGCATTTT. The encoded protein is CTSSQDGRGAKQPQHF.

The genes are TRBV2 and TRBJ2-5, with 9 bases matching TRBD2. The ends lost 1 base at V and 2 bases at J; junction bases unmatched: 5. CDR3 length equals 16 residues. Germline V gives CDR1 SNHLY, CDR2 FYNNEI. As DNA, the CDR3 is TGTGCCAGCAGTGAAGGAAGGGGACTAGCTCAAGAGACCCAGTACTTC. Amino acid sequence: CASSEGRGLAQETQYF.

The rearrangement links TRBV6-1 to TRBJ1-6; possibly TRBD1 for D (5 bases). V was clipped by 1 base and J by 7 bases, with 20 bases between them. The length of the CDR3 is 18 residues. CDR1 is MNHNS and CDR2 is SASEGT in the germline V gene. The CDR3 sequence is CASSEDGTRVFFNSPLHF. The CDR3 DNA sequence: TGTGCCAGCAGTGAAGACGGGACTCGGGTATTTTTCAATTCACCCCTCCACTTT.